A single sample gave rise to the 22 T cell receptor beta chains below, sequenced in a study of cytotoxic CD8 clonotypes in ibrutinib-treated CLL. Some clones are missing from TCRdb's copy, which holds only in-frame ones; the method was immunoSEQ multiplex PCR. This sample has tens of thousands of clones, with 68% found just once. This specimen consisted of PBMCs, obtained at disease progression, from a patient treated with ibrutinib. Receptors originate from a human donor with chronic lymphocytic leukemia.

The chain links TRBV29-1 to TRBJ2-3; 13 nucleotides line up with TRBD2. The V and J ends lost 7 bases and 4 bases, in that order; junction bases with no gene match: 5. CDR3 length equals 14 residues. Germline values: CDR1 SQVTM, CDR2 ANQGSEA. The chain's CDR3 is CSAILAGGADTQYF. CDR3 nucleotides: TGCAGCGCCATACTAGCGGGAGGGGCAGATACGCAGTATTTT.

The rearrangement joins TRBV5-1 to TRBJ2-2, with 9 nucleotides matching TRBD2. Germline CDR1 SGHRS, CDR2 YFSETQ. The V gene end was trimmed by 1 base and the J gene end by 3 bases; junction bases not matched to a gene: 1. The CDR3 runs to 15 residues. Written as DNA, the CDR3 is TGCGCCAGCAGCTTGACTAGCGGGTACACCGGGGAGCTGTTTTTT. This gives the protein CASSLTSGYTGELFF.

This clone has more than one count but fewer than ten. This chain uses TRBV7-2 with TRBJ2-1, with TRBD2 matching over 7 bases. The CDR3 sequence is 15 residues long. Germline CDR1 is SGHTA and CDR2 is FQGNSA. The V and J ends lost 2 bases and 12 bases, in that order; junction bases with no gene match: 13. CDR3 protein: CASSLSWSGGSGQFF. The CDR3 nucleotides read TGTGCCAGCAGCTTAAGTTGGAGTGGCGGGAGCGGGCAGTTCTTC.

The CDR3 here is CASSLREGPTDTQYF. CDR3 DNA: TGTGCCAGCAGCTTGCGGGAGGGCCCCACAGATACGCAGTATTTT. V is TRBV11-2 and J is TRBJ2-3; 9 bases agree with TRBD2. The CDR3 consists of 15 residues. Germline values: CDR1 SGHAT, CDR2 FQNNGV. Losses at the gene ends were 3 bases for V and 2 bases for J; bases not matched to a gene: 3.

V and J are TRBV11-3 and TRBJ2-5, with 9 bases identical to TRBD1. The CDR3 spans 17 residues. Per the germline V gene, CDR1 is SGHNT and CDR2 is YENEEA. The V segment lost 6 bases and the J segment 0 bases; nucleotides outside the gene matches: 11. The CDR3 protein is CASRPRAGTGYQETQYF. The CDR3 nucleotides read TGTGCCAGCAGACCTAGGGCGGGGACAGGGTACCAAGAGACCCAGTACTTC.

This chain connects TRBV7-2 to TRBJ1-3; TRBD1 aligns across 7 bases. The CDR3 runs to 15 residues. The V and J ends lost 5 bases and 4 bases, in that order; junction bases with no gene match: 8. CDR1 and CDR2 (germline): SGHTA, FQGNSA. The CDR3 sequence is CASSPNDREGNTIYF. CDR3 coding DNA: TGTGCCAGCAGCCCGAACGACAGGGAAGGAAACACCATATATTTT.

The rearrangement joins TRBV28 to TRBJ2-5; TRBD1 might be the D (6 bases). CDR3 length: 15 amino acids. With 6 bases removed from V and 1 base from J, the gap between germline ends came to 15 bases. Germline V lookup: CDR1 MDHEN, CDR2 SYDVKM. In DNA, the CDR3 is TGTGCCAGCAGCTCCGCGGACAGAAGCCAAGAGACCCAGTACTTC. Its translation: CASSSADRSQETQYF.

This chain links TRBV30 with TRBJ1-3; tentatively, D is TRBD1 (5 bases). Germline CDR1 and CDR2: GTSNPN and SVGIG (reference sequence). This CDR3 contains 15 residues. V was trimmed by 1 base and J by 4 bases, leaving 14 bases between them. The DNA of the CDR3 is TGTGCCTGGAGTGGGGGCGCAGGGAACGGAAACACCATATATTTT. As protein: CAWSGGAGNGNTIYF.

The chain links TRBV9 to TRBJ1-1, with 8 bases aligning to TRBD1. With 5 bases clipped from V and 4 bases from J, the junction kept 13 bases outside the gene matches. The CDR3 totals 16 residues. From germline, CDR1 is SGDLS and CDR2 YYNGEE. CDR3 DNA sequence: TGTGCCAGCAGTCCTCAGGCAGGGGGCTTTGGCACTGAAGCTTTCTTT. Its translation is CASSPQAGGFGTEAFF.

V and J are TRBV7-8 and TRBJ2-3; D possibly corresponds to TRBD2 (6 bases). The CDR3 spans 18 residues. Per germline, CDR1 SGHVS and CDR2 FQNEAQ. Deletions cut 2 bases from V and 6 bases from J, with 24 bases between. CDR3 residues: CASSLTPPGSWLSDTQYF. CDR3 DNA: TGTGCCAGCAGCTTAACCCCCCCCGGGAGTTGGTTGAGTGATACGCAGTATTTT.

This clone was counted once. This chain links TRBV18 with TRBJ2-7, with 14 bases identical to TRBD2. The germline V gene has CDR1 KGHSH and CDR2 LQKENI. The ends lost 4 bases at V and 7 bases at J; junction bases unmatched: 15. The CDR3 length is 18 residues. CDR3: CASSQTGTSGSWPGEQYF. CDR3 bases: TGTGCCAGCTCACAAACCGGGACTAGCGGGAGTTGGCCTGGGGAGCAGTACTTC.

For the CDR3, the DNA is TGTGCCAGCAGACTATTCTACGAGCAGTACTTC. This gives the protein CASRLFYEQYF. The chain has TRBV6-5 and TRBJ2-7; D gene uncertain. The germline CDR1 and CDR2 sequences are MNHEY and SVGAGI. The CDR3 has 11 residues. Trimming removed 6 bases from V and 3 bases from J, with 6 bases in between.

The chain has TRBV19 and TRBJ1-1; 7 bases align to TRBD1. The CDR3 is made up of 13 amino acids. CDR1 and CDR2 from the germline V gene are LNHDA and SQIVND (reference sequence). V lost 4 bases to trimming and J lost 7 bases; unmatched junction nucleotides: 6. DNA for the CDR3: TGTGCCAGTAGTAACCAGGGGGTCGGTGAAGCTTTCTTT. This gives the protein CASSNQGVGEAFF.

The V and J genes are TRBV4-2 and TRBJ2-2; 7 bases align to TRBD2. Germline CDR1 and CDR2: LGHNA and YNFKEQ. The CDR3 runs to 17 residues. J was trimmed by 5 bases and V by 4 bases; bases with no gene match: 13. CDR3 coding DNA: TGTGCCAGCAGCCTAAGATCGGGGGGAGTAGCGACCGGGGAGCTGTTTTTT. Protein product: CASSLRSGGVATGELFF.

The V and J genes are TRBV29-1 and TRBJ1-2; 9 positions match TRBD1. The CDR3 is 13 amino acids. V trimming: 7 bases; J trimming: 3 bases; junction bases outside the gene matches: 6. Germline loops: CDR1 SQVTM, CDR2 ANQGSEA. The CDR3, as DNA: TGCAGCGCCCTACAGGGGGCTGACTATGGCTACACCTTC. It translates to CSALQGADYGYTF.

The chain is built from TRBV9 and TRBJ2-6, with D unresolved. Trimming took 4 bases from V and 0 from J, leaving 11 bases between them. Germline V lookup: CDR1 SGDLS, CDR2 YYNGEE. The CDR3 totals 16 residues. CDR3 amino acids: CASSPTGLSGANVLTF. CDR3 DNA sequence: TGTGCCAGCAGCCCCACCGGCCTCTCTGGGGCCAACGTCCTGACTTTC.

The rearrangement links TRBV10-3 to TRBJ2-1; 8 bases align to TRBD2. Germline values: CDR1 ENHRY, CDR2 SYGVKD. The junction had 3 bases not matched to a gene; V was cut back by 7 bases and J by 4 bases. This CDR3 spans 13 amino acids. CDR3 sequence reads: CAITREGYNEQFF. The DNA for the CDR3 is TGTGCCATCACCCGGGAGGGATACAATGAGCAGTTCTTC.

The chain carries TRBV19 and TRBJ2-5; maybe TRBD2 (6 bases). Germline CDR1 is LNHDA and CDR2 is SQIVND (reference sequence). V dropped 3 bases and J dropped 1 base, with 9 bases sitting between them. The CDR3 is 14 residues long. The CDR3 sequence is CASSIRGFQETQYF. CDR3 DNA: TGTGCCAGTAGTATTCGGGGGTTCCAAGAGACCCAGTACTTC.

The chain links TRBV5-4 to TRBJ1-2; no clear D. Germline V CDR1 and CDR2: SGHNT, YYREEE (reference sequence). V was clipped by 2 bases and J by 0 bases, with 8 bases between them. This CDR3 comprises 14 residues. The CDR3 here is CASSFPGSNYGYTF. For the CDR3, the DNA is TGTGCCAGCAGCTTTCCCGGATCTAACTATGGCTACACCTTC. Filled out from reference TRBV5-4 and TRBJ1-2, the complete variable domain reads ETGVTQSPTHLIKTRGQQVTLRCSSQSGHNTVSWYQQALGQGPQFIFQYYREEENGRGNFPPRFSGLQFPNYSSELNVNALELDDSALYLCASSFPGSNYGYTFGSGTRLTVV.

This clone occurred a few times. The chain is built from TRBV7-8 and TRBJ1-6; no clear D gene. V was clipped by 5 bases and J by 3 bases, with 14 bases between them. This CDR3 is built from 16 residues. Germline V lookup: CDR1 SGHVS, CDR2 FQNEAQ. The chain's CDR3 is CASSADLAGYNSPLHF. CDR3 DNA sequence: TGTGCCAGCAGCGCGGACCTTGCGGGCTATAATTCACCCCTCCACTTT.

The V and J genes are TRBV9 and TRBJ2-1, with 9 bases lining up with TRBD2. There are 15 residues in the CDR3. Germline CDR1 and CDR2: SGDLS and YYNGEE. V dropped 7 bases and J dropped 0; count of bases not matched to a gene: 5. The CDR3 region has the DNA TGTGCCAGCGGGGATAGCGGGAGCTCCTACAATGAGCAGTTCTTC. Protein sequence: CASGDSGSSYNEQFF.

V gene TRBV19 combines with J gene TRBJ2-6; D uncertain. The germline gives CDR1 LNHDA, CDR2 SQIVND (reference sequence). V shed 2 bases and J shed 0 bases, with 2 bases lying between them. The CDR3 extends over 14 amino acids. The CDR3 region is CASSISSGANVLTF. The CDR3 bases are TGTGCCAGTAGTATAAGCTCTGGGGCCAACGTCCTGACTTTC.